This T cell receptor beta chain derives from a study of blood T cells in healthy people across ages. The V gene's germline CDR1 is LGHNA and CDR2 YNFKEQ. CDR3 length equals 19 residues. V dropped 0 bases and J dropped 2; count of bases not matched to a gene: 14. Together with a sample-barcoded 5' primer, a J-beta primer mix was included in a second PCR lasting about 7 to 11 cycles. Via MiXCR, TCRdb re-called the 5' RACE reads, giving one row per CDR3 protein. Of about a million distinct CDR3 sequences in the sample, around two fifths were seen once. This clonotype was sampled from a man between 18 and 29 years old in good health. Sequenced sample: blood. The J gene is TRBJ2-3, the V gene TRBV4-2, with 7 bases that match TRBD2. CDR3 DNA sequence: TGTGCCAGCAGCCAAGAAAACCTCCGGGCTAGCGGTGTCACAGATACGCAGTATTTT. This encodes CASSQENLRASGVTDTQYF.